This TCR beta chain was found in a study of neoadjuvant anti-PD-1 for oral cavity cancer. On the study more broadly: Non-progressing patients received a fourth nivolumab dose near day 43, then surgery on days 50-56. Findings of the study overall: Higher pretreatment Treg/Th17 ratios tracked higher pretreatment blood clonality. Each response group had just a few patients in TCR analyses.

A remark on this clone: Antigen specificity is unknown.

Germline CDR1 is LGHNT and CDR2 is FRNRAP. This CDR3 spans 13 amino acids. The germline V and J ends were trimmed by 6 bases and 5 bases, with 13 bases remaining between them. The table came from immunoSEQ multiplex PCR; TCRdb's copy has only in-frame clones and leaves some out. The sample gives around 16,000 clones, about 60% of which show up once; around 2.8% is in the top ten. This chain connects TRBV12-5 to TRBJ2-5; D possibly corresponds to TRBD1 (5 bases). This sample comprised PBMCs, obtained before nivolumab (anti-PD-1) treatment. This receptor was obtained from a person between 35 and 79 years old with oral cavity squamous cell carcinoma. In nucleotides, the CDR3 is TGTGCTAGTGGCGACAACAACAGGGAGACCCAGTACTTC. Protein sequence: CASGDNNRETQYF.